This T cell receptor beta chain emerged from a study of blood T cell repertoires in COVID-19. At the level of the study: Donors in the United States, Italy and Spain gave samples during acute or convalescent COVID-19. T cells, B-cell-depleted T cells, or PBMCs provided the cDNA or gDNA that served as material.

V lost 3 bases, J lost 2 bases, and 8 bases lay in between. The CDR3 contains 14 residues. The germline V gene encodes CDR1 MNHNS and CDR2 SASEGT. Produced via immunoSEQ multiplex PCR; TCRdb's table is partial and in-frame only. Here the sample spans roughly 220,000 clones, 88% being singletons. Participant age was about 18 to 89 years, and participants resided in 20 to 30 US areas. What the recovered Cohort 3 donors had was two negative PCRs, clearance, or symptom resolution. Sequencing input: PBMCs or T cells enriched from blood (not recorded which). The TCR sequence derives from a young woman who had recovered from COVID-19. V and J are TRBV6-1 and TRBJ1-5; D is undetermined. In DNA, the CDR3 is TGTGCCAGCAGTGACACGGAGGGCAATCAGCCCCAGCATTTT. Translating gives CASSDTEGNQPQHF.